These 20 T cell receptor beta chains originate from one sample sequenced in a study of HIV-infected children after antiretroviral therapy interruption. Sample treatment: PENTA 11 planned treatment interruption arm or continuous ART arm. RNA-based 3' RACE libraries used unique molecular identifiers. TCRdb re-called the 3' RACE reads through MiXCR, storing one row per CDR3 protein. The data show about 89,000 distinct CDR3 sequences, 6% to 8.5% seen once. The sample was CD45RA+ CD4+ T cells from PBMCs, pooled from several time points, taken from a donor given antiretroviral therapy, either interrupted or continuous. Subset specified: naive CD4+ CD45RA+ CD45RO- T cells. The receptor set was obtained from a pool of human donors with HIV.

The rearrangement joins TRBV20-1 to TRBJ2-6; D not certain. Trimming stripped 3 bases from V and 0 bases from J, with 3 bases between. The CDR3 sequence is 13 residues long. Germline V gene data show CDR1 as DFQATT and CDR2 as SNEGSKA (reference sequence). The CDR3 DNA sequence: TGCAGTGCTAGTGACTCTGGGGCCAACGTCCTGACTTTC. Its protein is CSASDSGANVLTF.

This clonotype was counted ten times or more. The rearrangement uses TRBV3-1 and TRBJ2-7; D is possibly TRBD1 (5 bases). V lost 1 base and J lost 1, with 8 bases in between. Germline V lookup: CDR1 LGHDT, CDR2 YNNKEL (reference sequence). The CDR3 is 14 residues long. The CDR3 DNA sequence: TGTGCCAGCAGCCAAGGGACAATTTCCTACGAGCAGTACTTC. Amino acids: CASSQGTISYEQYF.

This clonotype is a singleton in its sample. The rearrangement links TRBV5-6 to TRBJ1-1; D remains ambiguous. Germline V gene sequence: CDR1 SGHDT, CDR2 YYEEEE. V lost 1 base and J lost 2, with 3 bases in between. This CDR3 contains 12 residues. The CDR3 sequence is CASSLINTEAFF. The CDR3 bases are TGTGCCAGCAGCTTGATTAACACTGAAGCTTTCTTT.

This clonotype has ten or more counts. The V call is TRBV30, the J call TRBJ1-1; D perhaps matches TRBD1 (5 bases). Germline-derived CDR1 and CDR2 are GTSNPN and SVGIG (reference sequence). The CDR3 has 15 amino acids. Trimming took 0 bases from V and 0 from J, leaving 11 bases between them. The CDR3 reads CAWSVRAGLNTEAFF. The CDR3 nucleotides are TGTGCCTGGAGTGTACGGGCAGGGTTGAACACTGAAGCTTTCTTT.

In this sample, this clonotype turned up many times. The chain uses TRBV10-2 and TRBJ1-2; the match to TRBD1 covers 7 bases. CDR3 length: 12 amino acids. Trimming at V came to 4 bases and at J to 8 bases, leaving 4 bases not matched to a gene. Germline V gene lookup returns CDR1 WSHSY and CDR2 SAAADI. The CDR3 sequence is CASSARGDGYTF. Written as DNA, the CDR3 is TGCGCCAGCAGTGCCAGGGGGGACGGCTACACCTTC.

Ten or more counts support this clonotype. CDR3 coding DNA: TGTGCCAGCAGCCAAGATGAAGGGGAGCAGTTCTTC. Protein product: CASSQDEGEQFF. This chain uses TRBV3-1 with TRBJ2-1; D remains unclear. Germline V gene lookup returns CDR1 LGHDT and CDR2 YNNKEL (reference sequence). This CDR3 is built from 12 residues. With 0 bases removed from V and 10 bases from J, the gap between germline ends came to 7 bases.

This clonotype was counted at least ten times. The V call is TRBV20-1, the J call TRBJ2-1; D is ambiguous. This CDR3 contains 11 residues. The germline V gene has CDR1 DFQATT and CDR2 SNEGSKA (reference sequence). V lost 1 base to trimming and J lost 4 bases, with 2 bases between them. Here the CDR3 DNA reads TGCAGTGCTAGAGGATACAATGAGCAGTTCTTC. Translated: CSARGYNEQFF.

The DNA of the CDR3 is TGCGCCAGCAGCAAACGCACAGATACGCAGTATTTT. It specifies CASSKRTDTQYF. The chain has TRBV10-1 and TRBJ2-3; the D is unclear. V lost 6 bases to trimming and J lost 1 base, with 5 bases between them. Germline CDR1 is WNHNN and CDR2 is SYGVQD (reference sequence). The CDR3 spans 12 residues.

This clonotype was picked up a small number of times. The V and J genes are TRBV30 and TRBJ1-2, with 8 positions matching TRBD1. V was pared by 3 bases and J by 2 bases, with 5 bases of the junction left unmatched. The CDR3 is made up of 14 amino acids. Germline CDR1 and CDR2: GTSNPN and SVGIG (reference sequence). Written as DNA, the CDR3 is TGTGCCTGGAGGCGGCAGGGGGCCAACTATGGCTACACCTTC. Its protein product is CAWRRQGANYGYTF.

This clonotype came up a few times. The chain has TRBV4-1 and TRBJ1-2, with a tentative D call TRBD1 (6 bases). The germline V gene encodes CDR1 MGHRA and CDR2 YSYEKL. V gave up 3 bases and J gave up 6 bases, with 23 bases separating them. The CDR3 spans 17 residues. CDR3 coding DNA: TGCGCCAGCAGCCAGGCCCTCGGGACATACACTAGCCATGGCTACACCTTC. The encoded protein is CASSQALGTYTSHGYTF.

With respect to this clonotype: A much bigger clone sits one base away, suggesting this may be a read error. The rearrangement links TRBV28 to TRBJ1-1, with D possibly matching TRBD1 (5 bases). The germline gives CDR1 MDHEN, CDR2 SYDVKM. Trimming stripped 4 bases from V and 4 bases from J, with 10 bases between. The CDR3 contains 13 residues. The CDR3 is CASSWGGSTEAFF. The CDR3 DNA follows: TGTGCCAGCAGTTGGGGGGGATCCACTGAAGCTTTCTTT.

Many counts were recorded for this clonotype. This rearrangement joins TRBV19 to TRBJ1-6; no firm D call. The germline V gene encodes CDR1 LNHDA and CDR2 SQIVND (reference sequence). Trimming left V 7 bases short and J 10 bases short, with 14 bases between. This CDR3 spans 13 amino acids. CDR3 bases: TGTGCCAGTACCAACGCCCATGGATCACCCCTCCACTTT. It specifies CASTNAHGSPLHF.

This clonotype was seen repeatedly, ten times or more. V gene TRBV11-2 combines with J gene TRBJ2-1; 15 bases map to TRBD2. Germline loops: CDR1 SGHAT, CDR2 FQNNGV. V lost 2 bases and J lost 9; bases outside the gene matches: 5. This CDR3 has 16 amino acids. The CDR3 coding sequence is TGTGCCAGCAGCTTATCCGGACTAGCGGGAGGGGGTGAGCAGTTCTTC. Its translation: CASSLSGLAGGGEQFF.

CDR3 loop: CASSRLDRGPNEQYF. DNA for the CDR3: TGCGCCAGCAGCCGTCTTGACAGGGGGCCAAACGAGCAGTACTTC. J is TRBJ2-7 and V is TRBV5-1, with 10 nucleotides matching TRBD1. The CDR3 contains 15 residues. V trimming: 4 bases; J trimming: 5 bases; junction bases outside the gene matches: 9. The germline gives CDR1 SGHRS, CDR2 YFSETQ.

This clonotype was detected many times. The V gene is TRBV10-3, the J gene TRBJ2-2; 13 bases agree with TRBD2. Germline-derived CDR1 and CDR2 are ENHRY and SYGVKD. The CDR3 extends over 17 amino acids. The ends lost 10 bases at V and 0 bases at J; junction bases unmatched: 8. The CDR3 protein is CASGLAGVVANTGELFF. The CDR3 nucleotides are TGTGCCAGCGGACTAGCGGGGGTAGTCGCGAACACCGGGGAGCTGTTTTTT.

This chain links TRBV5-1 with TRBJ2-1; 9 bases map to TRBD1. Germline CDR1 is SGHRS and CDR2 is YFSETQ. This CDR3 is built from 14 residues. V trimming: 0 bases; J trimming: 7 bases; junction bases outside the gene matches: 2. The CDR3 here is CASSLETGGNEQFF. CDR3 nucleotides: TGCGCCAGCAGCTTGGAGACAGGGGGTAATGAGCAGTTCTTC.

The rearrangement uses TRBV29-1 and TRBJ2-7; 7 bases are shared with TRBD2. The CDR3 runs 13 residues. Losses at the gene ends were 2 bases for V and 7 bases for J; bases not matched to a gene: 8. The germline V gene has CDR1 SQVTM and CDR2 ANQGSEA. CDR3 region: CSVEQRGMEEQYF. CDR3 sequence (DNA): TGCAGCGTTGAACAGCGGGGAATGGAAGAGCAGTACTTC.

The gene calls are TRBV19 and TRBJ1-2, with D possibly being TRBD1 (5 bases). The ends were cut back, 9 bases at V and 0 bases at J, with 14 bases in the middle. CDR1 and CDR2 from the germline V gene are LNHDA and SQIVND (reference sequence). The CDR3 is made up of 14 amino acids. The CDR3 region is CASDGGRPNYGYTF. In nucleotides, the CDR3 is TGTGCCAGCGATGGGGGGAGACCTAACTATGGCTACACCTTC.

The chain links TRBV5-1 to TRBJ2-5; D gene ambiguous. V was clipped by 2 bases and J by 1 base, with 9 bases between them. The germline gives CDR1 SGHRS, CDR2 YFSETQ. This CDR3 has 14 amino acids. CDR3 sequence: CASSLMDTQETQYF. The CDR3 nucleotides read TGCGCCAGCAGCTTAATGGATACCCAAGAGACCCAGTACTTC.

This clonotype was observed many times. The genes are TRBV15 and TRBJ2-2; no firm D call. The CDR3 covers 14 residues. Germline V gene sequence: CDR1 LNHNV, CDR2 YYDKDF (reference sequence). V dropped 0 bases and J dropped 6 bases, with 8 bases sitting between them. CDR3 nucleotides: TGTGCCACCAGCAGAGATCATGGGCCCGGGGAGCTGTTTTTT. This gives the protein CATSRDHGPGELFF.